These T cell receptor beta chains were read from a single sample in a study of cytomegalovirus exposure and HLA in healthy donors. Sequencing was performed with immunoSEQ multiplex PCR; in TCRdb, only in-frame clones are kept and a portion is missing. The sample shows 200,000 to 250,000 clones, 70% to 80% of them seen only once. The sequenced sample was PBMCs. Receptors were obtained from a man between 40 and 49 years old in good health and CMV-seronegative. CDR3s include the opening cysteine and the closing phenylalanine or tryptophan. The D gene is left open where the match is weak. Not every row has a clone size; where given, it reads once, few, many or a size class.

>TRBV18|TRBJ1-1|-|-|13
TGTGCCAGCTCAACAACAGCGAACACTGAAGCTTTCTTT
CASSTTANTEAFF
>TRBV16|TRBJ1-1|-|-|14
TGTGCCAGCAGCCATGGCAGGGAGGGCACTGAAGCTTTCTTT
CASSHGREGTEAFF
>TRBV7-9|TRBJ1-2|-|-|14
TGTGCCAGCAGCTTAGCAGGGGCAGGCTATGGCTACACCTTC
CASSLAGAGYGYTF
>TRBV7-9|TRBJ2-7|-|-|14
TGTGCCAGCAGCCGGGACTCGAGCTCCTACGAGCAGTACTTC
CASSRDSSSYEQYF
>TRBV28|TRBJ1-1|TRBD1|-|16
TGTGCCAGCGACTCTTACCGGGACAGGGGGCCCACTGAAGCTTTCTTT
CASDSYRDRGPTEAFF
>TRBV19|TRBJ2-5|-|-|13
TGTGCCAGTATGGGCGGGGGCTCGGAGACCCAGTACTTC
CASMGGGSETQYF
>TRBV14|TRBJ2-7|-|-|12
TGTGCCAGCAGGCGGGACTCCTACGAGCAGTACTTC
CASRRDSYEQYF
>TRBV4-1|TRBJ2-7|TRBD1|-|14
TGCGCCAGCAGCCTGGGACAGGGGGAATACGAGCAGTACTTC
CASSLGQGEYEQYF
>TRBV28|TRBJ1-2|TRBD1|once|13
TGTGCCAGCAACCTCCAGGGGGAAGCTGGCTACACCTTC
CASNLQGEAGYTF
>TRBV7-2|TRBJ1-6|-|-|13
TGTGCCAGCAGCTTAGACCAGGGTTCACCCCTCCACTTT
CASSLDQGSPLHF
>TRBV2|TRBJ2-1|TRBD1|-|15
TGTGCCAGCAGTGGGGGCGGGACAGGGTATAATGAGCAGTTCTTC
CASSGGGTGYNEQFF
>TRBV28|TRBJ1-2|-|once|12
TGTGCCAGCAGGGGGCCGGGCTATGGCTACACCTTC
CASRGPGYGYTF
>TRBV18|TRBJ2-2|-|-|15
TGTGCCAGCTCCTACCGACAGCCCAACACCGGGGAGCTGTTTTTT
CASSYRQPNTGELFF
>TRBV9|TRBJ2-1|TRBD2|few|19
TGTGCCAGCAGCGAGGGGGGACTAGCGGGGCCTAGAACCTACAATGAGCAGTTCTTC
CASSEGGLAGPRTYNEQFF
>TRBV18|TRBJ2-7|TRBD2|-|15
TGTGCCAGCTCACCTTCAGCGGGGCCATCCTACGAGCAGTACTTC
CASSPSAGPSYEQYF
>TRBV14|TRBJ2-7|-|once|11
TGTGCCAGCAGCCAATTAAATGTGCAGTACTTC
CASSQLNVQYF
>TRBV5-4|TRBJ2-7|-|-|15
TGTGCCAGCAGCTTGGACACAGGCCCCTCCTACGAGCAGTACTTC
CASSLDTGPSYEQYF
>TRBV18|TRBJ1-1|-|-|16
TGTGCCAGCTCACCAAGCCGACAGGTTCTGAACACTGAAGCTTTCTTT
CASSPSRQVLNTEAFF
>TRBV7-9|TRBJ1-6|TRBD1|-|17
TGTGCCAGCAGCCCGAGGACAGGGGGTCTGGAGAATTCACCCCTCCACTTT
CASSPRTGGLENSPLHF
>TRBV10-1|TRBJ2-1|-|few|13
TGCGCCAGCAGCAGGACAGCCAACAATGAGCAGTTCTTC
CASSRTANNEQFF
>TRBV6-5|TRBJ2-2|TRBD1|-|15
TGTGCCAGCAGATCCGGGACAGGGGTTACCGGGGAGCTGTTTTTT
CASRSGTGVTGELFF
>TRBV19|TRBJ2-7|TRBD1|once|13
TGTGCCAGTAGGGGACAGGGAGACTACGAGCAGTACTTC
CASRGQGDYEQYF
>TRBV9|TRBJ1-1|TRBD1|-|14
TGTGCCAGCAGCCCCTGGGACAGTTCCAAAATGGCTTTCTTT
CASSPWDSSKMAFF
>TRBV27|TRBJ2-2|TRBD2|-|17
TGTGCCAGCAGTACCCAACTAGCGGGGGTAGATACCGGGGAGCTGTTTTTT
CASSTQLAGVDTGELFF
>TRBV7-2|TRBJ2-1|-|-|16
TGTGCCAGCAGCTTAGCGTCTAGCGTCTCCTACAATGAGCAGTTCTTC
CASSLASSVSYNEQFF
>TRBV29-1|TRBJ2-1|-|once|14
TGCAGCGTTTCCAGACAGAGCTCCTACAATGAGCAGTTCTTC
CSVSRQSSYNEQFF
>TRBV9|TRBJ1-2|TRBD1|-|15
TGTGCCAGCAGCCCACCCGGGACAGGGGGATATGGCTACACCTTC
CASSPPGTGGYGYTF
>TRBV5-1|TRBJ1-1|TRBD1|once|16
TGCGCCAGCAGCTTGGCCCAAGGACAGGTTGGGACTGAAGCTTTCTTT
CASSLAQGQVGTEAFF
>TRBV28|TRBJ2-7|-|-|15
TGTGCCAGCAGTGGCCCGTTTTTGATTTCCTACGAGCAGTACTTC
CASSGPFLISYEQYF
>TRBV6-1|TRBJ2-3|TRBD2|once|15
TGTGCCAGCAGTGGCGGGAGTAGTAGTTTAGATACGCAGTATTTT
CASSGGSSSLDTQYF
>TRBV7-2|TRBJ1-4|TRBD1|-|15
TGTGCCAGCAGCTCCCCCCGACAGGGGTTAGAAAAACTGTTTTTT
CASSSPRQGLEKLFF